This entry lists 10 T cell receptor beta chains sequenced from one sample in a study of blood T cell repertoires in COVID-19. The protocol was immunoSEQ multiplex PCR, while the TCRdb copy is restricted to in-frame clones and leaves out a portion. The data hold 200,000 to 250,000 clones, with approximately 81% observed a single time. Sequencing input: peripheral blood. Receptor source: a woman aged 80 or older with acute or convalescent COVID-19.

Of note for this clone: In the same sample, other DNA sequences code for this CDR3. The chain joins TRBV30 to TRBJ1-1; D unclear. V lost 2 bases and J lost 0, with 7 bases in between. The CDR3 covers 13 residues. Germline V gives CDR1 GTSNPN, CDR2 SVGIG (reference sequence). CDR3 loop: CAWSKDLNTEAFF. The CDR3 nucleotides read TGTGCCTGGAGTAAGGACTTGAACACTGAAGCTTTCTTT.

The gene calls are TRBV29-1 and TRBJ1-1; 9 bases agree with TRBD1. The CDR3 has 14 amino acids. V was pared by 0 bases and J by 7 bases, with 6 bases of the junction left unmatched. Per the germline V gene, CDR1 is SQVTM and CDR2 is ANQGSEA. The chain's CDR3 is CSVEELGQGDEAFF. The DNA for the CDR3 is TGCAGCGTTGAAGAGTTGGGACAGGGCGATGAAGCTTTCTTT.

The CDR3 spells CASSLRWSTGYNEQFF. CDR3 coding DNA: TGTGCCAGCAGCCTGAGATGGTCCACAGGGTACAATGAGCAGTTCTTC. The chain employs TRBV5-6 and TRBJ2-1; D is possibly TRBD1 (6 bases). CDR3 size: 16 residues. V was trimmed by 4 bases and J by 4 bases, leaving 18 bases between them. CDR1 and CDR2 from the germline V gene are SGHDT and YYEEEE.

About this clone: Within the sample, other DNA sequences also encode this same CDR3. The rearrangement joins TRBV7-9 to TRBJ2-3; no clear D. The CDR3 extends over 14 amino acids. V was clipped by 2 bases and J by 2 bases, with 8 bases between them. From germline, CDR1 is SEHNR and CDR2 FQNEAQ (reference sequence). DNA for the CDR3: TGTGCCAGCAGCTTATCAGGTGCCACAGATACGCAGTATTTT. This sequence encodes CASSLSGATDTQYF.

This chain connects TRBV11-2 to TRBJ2-1; tentative D call: TRBD1 (6 bases). The CDR3 contains 13 residues. Germline V gene data show CDR1 as SGHAT and CDR2 as FQNNGV. Between the trimmed V and J ends, which lost 5 bases and 10 bases, there was a span of 15 bases. In DNA form, the CDR3 reads TGTGCCAGCAGCCGCTTTATAGGGACAGAGCAGTTCTTC. This translates into CASSRFIGTEQFF.

The J gene is TRBJ2-7, the V gene TRBV2, with 9 bases aligning to TRBD1. This CDR3 comprises 19 residues. The germline V gene encodes CDR1 SNHLY and CDR2 FYNNEI. V shed 0 bases and J 3 bases; nucleotides not matched to a gene: 15. The CDR3 region has the DNA TGTGCCAGCAGTGAAGCCCCCCCTCAGGTCGGGACAGGGCGCTACGAGCAGTACTTC. Its translation: CASSEAPPQVGTGRYEQYF.

The chain is built from TRBV28 and TRBJ1-2, with unresolved D. V was cut by 2 bases and J by 4 bases, with 11 bases left in between. CDR1 is MDHEN, CDR2 SYDVKM, per germline. CDR3 length: 14 residues. The CDR3 here is CASSLGQYTYGYTF. For the CDR3, the DNA is TGTGCCAGCAGTTTAGGGCAGTACACCTATGGCTACACCTTC.

J is TRBJ1-2 and V is TRBV2, with TRBD1 as a possible D gene (6 bases). V lost 8 bases to trimming and J lost 8 bases, with 9 bases between them. This CDR3 has 10 residues. The germline CDR1 and CDR2 sequences are SNHLY and FYNNEI. Here the CDR3 reads CASEGVGYTF. CDR3 nucleotide sequence: TGTGCCAGCGAGGGGGTGGGCTACACCTTC.

The gene calls are TRBV9 and TRBJ2-1; tentatively, D is TRBD1 (6 bases). Germline V CDR1 and CDR2: SGDLS, YYNGEE. V lost 2 bases to trimming and J lost 9 bases, with 12 bases between them. The CDR3 length is 13 residues. The CDR3 DNA reads TGTGCCAGCAGCGTGCTAGGGGGTGCTGAGCAGTTCTTC. Translated, it gives CASSVLGGAEQFF.

V is TRBV9 and J is TRBJ2-7; a weak D match, TRBD2 (6 bases). Germline lookup yields CDR1 SGDLS and CDR2 YYNGEE. The CDR3 covers 14 residues. Trimming left V 3 bases short and J 2 bases short, with 12 bases between. CDR3: CASSARGTAYEQYF. The DNA for the CDR3 is TGTGCCAGCAGCGCTCGGGGGACTGCCTACGAGCAGTACTTC.